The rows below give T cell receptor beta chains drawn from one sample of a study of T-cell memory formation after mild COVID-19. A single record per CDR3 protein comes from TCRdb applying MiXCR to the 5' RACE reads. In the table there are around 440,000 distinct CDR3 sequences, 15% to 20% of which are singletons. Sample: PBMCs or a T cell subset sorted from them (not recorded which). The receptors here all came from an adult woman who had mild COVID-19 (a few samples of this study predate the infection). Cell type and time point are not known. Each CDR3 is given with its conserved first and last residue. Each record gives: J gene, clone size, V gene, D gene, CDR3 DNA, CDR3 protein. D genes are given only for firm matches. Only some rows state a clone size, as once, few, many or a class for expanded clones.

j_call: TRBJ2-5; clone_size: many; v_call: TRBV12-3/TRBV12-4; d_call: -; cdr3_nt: TGTGCCAGCAGTCTACTAGGCCAAGAGACCCAGTACTTC; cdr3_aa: CASSLLGQETQYF
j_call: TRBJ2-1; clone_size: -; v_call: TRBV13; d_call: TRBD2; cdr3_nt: TGTGCCAGCAGGACCAATAGCGGGAGGGCCCAAGGGAATGAGCAGTTCTTC; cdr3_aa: CASRTNSGRAQGNEQFF
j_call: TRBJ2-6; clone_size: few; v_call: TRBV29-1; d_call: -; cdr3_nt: TGCAGCGCCGGAGGGGGGGCCAACGTCCTGACTTTC; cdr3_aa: CSAGGGANVLTF
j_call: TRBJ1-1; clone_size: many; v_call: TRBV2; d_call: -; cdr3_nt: TGTGCCAGCAGGGCTTCGTCTGAAGCTTTCTTT; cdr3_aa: CASRASSEAFF
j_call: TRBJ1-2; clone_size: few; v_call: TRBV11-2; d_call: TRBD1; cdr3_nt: TGTGCCAGCAGCCGGACAGGGGAAGGTGGCTACACCTTC; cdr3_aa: CASSRTGEGGYTF
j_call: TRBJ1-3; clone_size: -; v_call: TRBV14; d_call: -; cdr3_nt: TGTGCCAGCAGCCGTAGGGACGTAGGAAACACCATATATTTT; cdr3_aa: CASSRRDVGNTIYF
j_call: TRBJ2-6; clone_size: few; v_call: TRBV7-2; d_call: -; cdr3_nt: TGTGCCAGCAGCTCTCCGGGACTCTCTGGGGCCAACGTCCTGACTTTC; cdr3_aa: CASSSPGLSGANVLTF
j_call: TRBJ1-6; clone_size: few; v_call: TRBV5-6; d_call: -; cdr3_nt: TGTGCCAGCAGCTTGTGGGGGGGAACTGGTTCACCCCTCCACTTT; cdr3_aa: CASSLWGGTGSPLHF
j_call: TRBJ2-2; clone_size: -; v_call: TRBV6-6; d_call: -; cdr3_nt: TGTGCCAGCAGTTACCCCCACAAGGCAGGGGAGAGCACCGGGGAGCTGTTTTTT; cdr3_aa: CASSYPHKAGESTGELFF
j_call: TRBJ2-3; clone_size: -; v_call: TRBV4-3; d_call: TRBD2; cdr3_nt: TGCGCCAGCAGCCGTCTAGCGGGAGGGCCTGTGGGCACAGATACGCAGTATTTT; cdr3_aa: CASSRLAGGPVGTDTQYF
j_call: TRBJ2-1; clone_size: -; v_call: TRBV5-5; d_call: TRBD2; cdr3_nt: TGTGCCAGCAGCTTGGGGGGACTAGCGGGAGGGCCAAATGAGCAGTTCTTC; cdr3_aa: CASSLGGLAGGPNEQFF
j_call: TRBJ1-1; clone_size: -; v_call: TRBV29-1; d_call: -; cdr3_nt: TGCAGCGTCCAGCGCGCAGGCTACACTGAAGCTTTCTTT; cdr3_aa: CSVQRAGYTEAFF
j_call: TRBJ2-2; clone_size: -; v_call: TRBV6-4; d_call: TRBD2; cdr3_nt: TGTGCCAGCAGTGACACTAGCGGGGGGGCCGCCGGGGAGCTGTTTTTT; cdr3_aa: CASSDTSGGAAGELFF
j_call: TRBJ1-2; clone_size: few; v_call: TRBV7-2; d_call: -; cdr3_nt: TGTGCCAGCAGCTTGAGGTTCACGGAGGGGGTGAGAGGCTACACCTTC; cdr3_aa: CASSLRFTEGVRGYTF
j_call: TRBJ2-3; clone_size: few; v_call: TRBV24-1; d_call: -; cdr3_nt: TGTGCCACCAGTGATATCCGCGTGGACCATAGGTATTTT; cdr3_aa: CATSDIRVDHRYF
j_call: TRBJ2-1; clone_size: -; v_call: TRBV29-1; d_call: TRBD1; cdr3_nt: TGCAGCGGGGGCCCGGGACAGGGCTACAATGAGCAGTTCTTC; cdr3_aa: CSGGPGQGYNEQFF
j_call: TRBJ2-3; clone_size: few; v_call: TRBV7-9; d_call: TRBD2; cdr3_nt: TGTGCCAGCAGCTTCGGTCCTAGCGGGGCCACAGATACGCAGTATTTT; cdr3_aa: CASSFGPSGATDTQYF
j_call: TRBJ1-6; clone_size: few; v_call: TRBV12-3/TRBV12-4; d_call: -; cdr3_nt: TGTGCCAGCAGTACGGATCTACGGGAGTCACCCCTCCACTTT; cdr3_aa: CASSTDLRESPLHF
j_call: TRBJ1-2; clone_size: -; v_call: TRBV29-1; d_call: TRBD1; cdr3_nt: TGCAGCGTTGAAGGACAGGGCGTGGACTATGGCTACACCTTC; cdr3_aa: CSVEGQGVDYGYTF
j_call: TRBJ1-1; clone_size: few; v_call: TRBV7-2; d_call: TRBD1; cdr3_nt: TGTGCCAGCAGCGGTGGGACAGGGAGAGTCATGAACACTGAAGCTTTCTTT; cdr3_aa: CASSGGTGRVMNTEAFF
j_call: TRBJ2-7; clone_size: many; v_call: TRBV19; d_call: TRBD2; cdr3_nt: TGTGCCAGTAGGCGGGGGGGACACACGTCCTACGAGCAGTACTTC; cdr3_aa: CASRRGGHTSYEQYF
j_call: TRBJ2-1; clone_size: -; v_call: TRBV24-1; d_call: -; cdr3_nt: TGTGCCACCAGTGATTCTCCACCTATAGATGAGCAGTTCTTC; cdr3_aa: CATSDSPPIDEQFF
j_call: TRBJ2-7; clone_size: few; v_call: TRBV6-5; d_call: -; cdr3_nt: TGTGCCAGCAGTTACTTAGGGTACTACGAGCAGTACTTC; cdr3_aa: CASSYLGYYEQYF
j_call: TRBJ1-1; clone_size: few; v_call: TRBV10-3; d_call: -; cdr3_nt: TGTGCCCTTCGATGGGCGGTGGAGAGTGAAGCTTTCTTT; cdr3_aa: CALRWAVESEAFF
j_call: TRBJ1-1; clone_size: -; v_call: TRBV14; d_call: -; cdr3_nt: TGTGCCAGCAGCCCGTCAGGTAGTGAAGCTTTCTTT; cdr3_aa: CASSPSGSEAFF
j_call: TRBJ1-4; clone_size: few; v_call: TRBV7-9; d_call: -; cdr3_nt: TGTGCCAGCGGGGAATGGCCTAATGAAAAACTGTTTTTT; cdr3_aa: CASGEWPNEKLFF
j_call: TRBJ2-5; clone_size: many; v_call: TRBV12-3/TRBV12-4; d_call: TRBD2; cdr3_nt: TGTGCCAGCAGAGTAGCGGGTCTGCAAGAGACCCAGTACTTC; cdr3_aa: CASRVAGLQETQYF
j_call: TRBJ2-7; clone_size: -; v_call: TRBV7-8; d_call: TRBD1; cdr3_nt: TGTGCCAGCAGCTCGGGACAGCTTTACTCCTACGAGCAGTACTTC; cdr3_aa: CASSSGQLYSYEQYF
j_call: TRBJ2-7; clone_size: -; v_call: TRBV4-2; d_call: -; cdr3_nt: TGTGCCAGCAGCTCCGGCGGAGGCGAGCAGTACTTC; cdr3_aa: CASSSGGGEQYF
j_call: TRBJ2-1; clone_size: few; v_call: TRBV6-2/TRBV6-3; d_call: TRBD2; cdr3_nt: TGTGCCAGCAGTCCCTACCATAGCGGGAGCGGGGCCAATGAGCAGTTCTTC; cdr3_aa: CASSPYHSGSGANEQFF
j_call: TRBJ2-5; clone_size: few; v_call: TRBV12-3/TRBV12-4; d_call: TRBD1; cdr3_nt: TGTGCCAGCAGCGAGACAGGGCTCGAAGAGACCCAGTACTTC; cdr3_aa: CASSETGLEETQYF
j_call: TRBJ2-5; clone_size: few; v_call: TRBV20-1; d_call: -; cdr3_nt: TGCAGTGCCCCCTGGTCGGAGACCCAGTACTTC; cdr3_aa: CSAPWSETQYF
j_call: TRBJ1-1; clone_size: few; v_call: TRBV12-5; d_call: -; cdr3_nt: TGTGCTAGTGGTTCTACTGCAGACCCTGAAGCTTTCTTT; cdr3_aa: CASGSTADPEAFF
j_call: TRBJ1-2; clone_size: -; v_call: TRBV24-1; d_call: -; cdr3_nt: TGTGCCACCAGTGATCATGGACAGCCAAGTAACTATGGCTACACCTTC; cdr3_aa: CATSDHGQPSNYGYTF
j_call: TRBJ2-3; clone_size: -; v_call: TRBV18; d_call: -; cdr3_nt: TGTGCCAGCTCACCACCGGAAGGCGGGATACAGACAGATACGCAGTATTTT; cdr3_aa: CASSPPEGGIQTDTQYF
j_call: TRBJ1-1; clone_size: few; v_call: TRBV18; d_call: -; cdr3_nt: TGTGCCAGCTCACCAGTCGCGAACACTGAAGCTTTCTTT; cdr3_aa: CASSPVANTEAFF
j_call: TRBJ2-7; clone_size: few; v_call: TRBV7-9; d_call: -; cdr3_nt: TGTGCCAGCAGCTTAGAGGGTATGTCCGACGAGCAGTACTTC; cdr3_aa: CASSLEGMSDEQYF
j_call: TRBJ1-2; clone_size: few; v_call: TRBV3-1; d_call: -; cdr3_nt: TGTGCCAGCAGCCAGACGGATAACTATGGCTACACCTTC; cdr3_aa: CASSQTDNYGYTF
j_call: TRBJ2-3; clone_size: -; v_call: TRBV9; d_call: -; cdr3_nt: TGTGCCAGCAGCGTAGTACCGGGGAGCACAGATACGCAGTATTTT; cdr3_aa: CASSVVPGSTDTQYF
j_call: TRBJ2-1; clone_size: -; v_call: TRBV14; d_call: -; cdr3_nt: TGTGCCAGCAGCCAAGGTTACGGGGGGCGCGTCAATGAGCAGTTCTTC; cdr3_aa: CASSQGYGGRVNEQFF
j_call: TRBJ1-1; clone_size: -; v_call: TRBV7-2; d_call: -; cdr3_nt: TGTGCCAGCAGCTCTCGGTTCGGAGCTGAAGCTTTCTTT; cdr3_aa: CASSSRFGAEAFF
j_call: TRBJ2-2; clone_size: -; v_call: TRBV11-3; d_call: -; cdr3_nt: TGTGCCAGCAGCCTGGACGGGATTTCGGGGGAGCTGTTTTTT; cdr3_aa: CASSLDGISGELFF